This is a list of T cell receptor beta chains from one sample in a study of cytomegalovirus exposure and HLA in healthy donors. TCRdb keeps only in-frame clones here, not all; method: immunoSEQ multiplex PCR. The sample records 95,000 to 150,000 clones, about three fifths being singletons. Sequencing was done on a sample of PBMCs. The receptor source for this set is a woman in her forties in good health and CMV-seropositive. Both conserved end residues are part of each CDR3. The D gene is left open where the match is weak. Not all rows give a size; the values are once, few, many and, for expanded clones, a class.

clone size: -
V gene: TRBV5-5
J gene: TRBJ2-2
D gene: TRBD2
CDR3 protein: CASSPSGRAETGELFF
CDR3 DNA: TGTGCCAGCAGCCCTAGCGGGAGGGCGGAGACCGGGGAGCTGTTTTTT

clone size: -
V gene: TRBV7-8
J gene: TRBJ2-7
D gene: -
CDR3 protein: CASSRDIRYEQYF
CDR3 DNA: TGTGCCAGCAGCCGGGACATCCGCTACGAGCAGTACTTC

clone size: -
V gene: TRBV19
J gene: TRBJ1-2
D gene: -
CDR3 protein: CASSGNNYGYPF
CDR3 DNA: TGTGCCAGTAGTGGCAATAACTATGGCTACCCCTTC

clone size: few
V gene: TRBV28
J gene: TRBJ1-1
D gene: -
CDR3 protein: CASSSSQAPFF
CDR3 DNA: TGTGCCAGCAGTTCCTCTCAGGCGCCTTTCTTT

clone size: -
V gene: TRBV5-1
J gene: TRBJ2-3
D gene: -
CDR3 protein: CASRIDSTDTQYF
CDR3 DNA: TGCGCCAGCAGGATAGATAGCACAGATACGCAGTATTTT

clone size: -
V gene: TRBV7-9
J gene: TRBJ1-1
D gene: -
CDR3 protein: CASSSDTAATEAFF
CDR3 DNA: TGTGCCAGCAGCTCAGATACAGCTGCCACTGAAGCTTTCTTT

clone size: -
V gene: TRBV5-5
J gene: TRBJ2-5
D gene: TRBD2
CDR3 protein: CASSGTSGKETQYF
CDR3 DNA: TGTGCCAGCAGCGGGACTAGCGGAAAAGAGACCCAGTACTTC

clone size: once
V gene: TRBV29-1
J gene: TRBJ2-1
D gene: TRBD2
CDR3 protein: CSVPLAGPYNEQFF
CDR3 DNA: TGCAGCGTTCCGCTAGCGGGGCCCTACAATGAGCAGTTCTTC

clone size: -
V gene: TRBV7-9
J gene: TRBJ2-2
D gene: TRBD2
CDR3 protein: CASSLREEGTGELFF
CDR3 DNA: TGTGCCAGCAGCTTGCGGGAGGAGGGCACCGGGGAGCTGTTTTTT

clone size: once
V gene: TRBV6-5
J gene: TRBJ1-2
D gene: -
CDR3 protein: CASSSGQRYGYTF
CDR3 DNA: TGTGCCAGCAGTTCCGGACAGCGCTATGGCTACACCTTC

clone size: few
V gene: TRBV11-3
J gene: TRBJ1-2
D gene: -
CDR3 protein: CASSSVQGAYGYTF
CDR3 DNA: TGTGCCAGCAGCTCAGTACAGGGAGCCTATGGCTACACCTTC

clone size: once
V gene: TRBV29-1
J gene: TRBJ1-2
D gene: -
CDR3 protein: CSVEGPYGYTF
CDR3 DNA: TGCAGCGTTGAAGGGCCCTATGGCTACACCTTC

clone size: -
V gene: TRBV5-1
J gene: TRBJ2-7
D gene: TRBD2
CDR3 protein: CASRRLAGGPEIVF
CDR3 DNA: TGCGCCAGCAGGCGACTAGCGGGAGGGCCGGAAATAGTATTC

clone size: -
V gene: TRBV27
J gene: TRBJ1-4
D gene: -
CDR3 protein: CASSFLGGGNEKLFF
CDR3 DNA: TGTGCCAGCAGTTTTCTTGGTGGCGGCAATGAAAAACTGTTTTTT

clone size: few
V gene: TRBV6-5
J gene: TRBJ2-7
D gene: TRBD2
CDR3 protein: CASTHRGGRGYEQYF
CDR3 DNA: TGTGCCAGCACTCACCGGGGGGGAAGGGGGTACGAGCAGTACTTC

clone size: -
V gene: TRBV28
J gene: TRBJ1-1
D gene: TRBD1
CDR3 protein: CASRWDRGTEAFF
CDR3 DNA: TGTGCCAGCAGATGGGACAGGGGCACTGAAGCTTTCTTT

clone size: once
V gene: TRBV4-2
J gene: TRBJ2-1
D gene: TRBD1
CDR3 protein: CASSQGQGSYNEQFF
CDR3 DNA: TGTGCCAGCAGCCAAGGACAGGGTTCCTACAATGAGCAGTTCTTC

clone size: -
V gene: TRBV2
J gene: TRBJ2-7
D gene: -
CDR3 protein: CASSEERVHEQYF
CDR3 DNA: TGTGCCAGCAGTGAAGAGAGGGTCCACGAGCAGTACTTC

clone size: few
V gene: TRBV6-1
J gene: TRBJ2-7
D gene: -
CDR3 protein: CASSEAVTSSYEQYF
CDR3 DNA: TGTGCCAGCAGTGAAGCGGTGACTAGCTCCTACGAGCAGTACTTC

clone size: -
V gene: TRBV5-1
J gene: TRBJ2-7
D gene: -
CDR3 protein: CASSWEAGFEQYF
CDR3 DNA: TGCGCCAGCAGCTGGGAGGCGGGCTTCGAGCAGTACTTC

clone size: few
V gene: TRBV6-5
J gene: TRBJ2-7
D gene: TRBD2
CDR3 protein: CASSQLLAGAGEQYF
CDR3 DNA: TGTGCCAGCAGTCAACTACTAGCGGGAGCAGGGGAGCAGTACTTC

clone size: few
V gene: TRBV4-2
J gene: TRBJ2-5
D gene: TRBD1
CDR3 protein: CASSQGVPDRVRRETQYF
CDR3 DNA: TGTGCCAGCAGCCAAGGGGTACCGGACAGGGTAAGGAGGGAGACCCAGTACTTC

clone size: -
V gene: TRBV29-1
J gene: TRBJ2-7
D gene: -
CDR3 protein: CSVLKTPMGEQYF
CDR3 DNA: TGCAGCGTTCTAAAGACTCCAATGGGCGAGCAGTACTTC

clone size: -
V gene: TRBV7-9
J gene: TRBJ1-2
D gene: -
CDR3 protein: CASSLWGGPDDGYTF
CDR3 DNA: TGTGCCAGCAGCTTATGGGGCGGACCAGACGATGGCTACACCTTC

clone size: -
V gene: TRBV5-1
J gene: TRBJ2-4
D gene: TRBD1
CDR3 protein: CASSPDGRQGKNIQYF
CDR3 DNA: TGCGCCAGCAGCCCCGACGGGAGACAGGGGAAAAACATTCAGTACTTC

clone size: few
V gene: TRBV27
J gene: TRBJ2-7
D gene: TRBD2
CDR3 protein: CASSSNSGTSGSNDSTYEQYF
CDR3 DNA: TGTGCCAGCAGTTCTAACTCCGGGACTAGCGGGAGCAACGACTCCACCTACGAGCAGTACTTC

clone size: -
V gene: TRBV6-1
J gene: TRBJ1-1
D gene: TRBD1
CDR3 protein: CASSSLQGANTEAFF
CDR3 DNA: TGTGCCAGCAGTTCCCTGCAGGGGGCAAACACTGAAGCTTTCTTT

clone size: few
V gene: TRBV5-6
J gene: TRBJ1-3
D gene: -
CDR3 protein: CASSYDPGWPGNTIYF
CDR3 DNA: TGTGCCAGCAGCTACGATCCAGGGTGGCCTGGAAACACCATATATTTT

clone size: -
V gene: TRBV2
J gene: TRBJ1-1
D gene: TRBD1
CDR3 protein: CASREQGAGPEAFF
CDR3 DNA: TGTGCCAGCAGGGAACAGGGGGCGGGGCCTGAAGCTTTCTTT

clone size: few
V gene: TRBV28
J gene: TRBJ2-1
D gene: TRBD2
CDR3 protein: CASSSPGTSGNNEQFF
CDR3 DNA: TGTGCCAGCAGTTCGCCCGGGACTAGCGGCAACAATGAGCAGTTCTTC

clone size: few
V gene: TRBV6-5
J gene: TRBJ2-7
D gene: TRBD1
CDR3 protein: CASNTGAGGEQYF
CDR3 DNA: TGTGCCAGCAACACAGGGGCTGGGGGCGAGCAGTACTTC

clone size: few
V gene: TRBV7-3
J gene: TRBJ2-1
D gene: TRBD2
CDR3 protein: CASSLLGTSGVEQFF
CDR3 DNA: TGTGCCAGCAGCTTACTCGGGACTAGCGGGGTTGAGCAGTTCTTC

clone size: few
V gene: TRBV2
J gene: TRBJ1-2
D gene: -
CDR3 protein: CASSEGRERGYTF
CDR3 DNA: TGTGCCAGCAGTGAGGGCCGGGAACGTGGCTACACCTTC

clone size: -
V gene: TRBV7-9
J gene: TRBJ2-7
D gene: TRBD2
CDR3 protein: CASSLEPGLAGKEQYF
CDR3 DNA: TGTGCCAGCAGCCTGGAGCCGGGACTAGCGGGGAAGGAGCAGTACTTC

clone size: -
V gene: TRBV5-1
J gene: TRBJ2-7
D gene: -
CDR3 protein: CASSPASRAVDEQYF
CDR3 DNA: TGCGCCAGCAGCCCTGCCAGCAGGGCGGTTGACGAGCAGTACTTC

clone size: once
V gene: TRBV6-6
J gene: TRBJ1-4
D gene: -
CDR3 protein: CASSLRDPSNEKLFF
CDR3 DNA: TGTGCCAGCAGCCTCCGGGATCCTTCTAATGAAAAACTGTTTTTT

clone size: few
V gene: TRBV6-6
J gene: TRBJ1-2
D gene: -
CDR3 protein: CASNKATGIYGYTF
CDR3 DNA: TGTGCCAGCAATAAAGCCACCGGTATCTATGGCTACACCTTC

clone size: -
V gene: TRBV30
J gene: TRBJ2-7
D gene: TRBD1
CDR3 protein: CAWSEGTGGFEQYF
CDR3 DNA: TGTGCCTGGAGTGAGGGGACAGGGGGGTTCGAGCAGTACTTC

clone size: -
V gene: TRBV19
J gene: TRBJ1-5
D gene: -
CDR3 protein: CASSSPAGVNQPQHF
CDR3 DNA: TGTGCCAGTAGTTCCCCCGCGGGCGTCAATCAGCCCCAGCATTTT

clone size: -
V gene: TRBV19
J gene: TRBJ2-2
D gene: TRBD2
CDR3 protein: CASSSRLAGGVTGELFF
CDR3 DNA: TGTGCCAGTAGTTCCAGACTAGCGGGAGGGGTTACCGGGGAGCTGTTTTTT

clone size: -
V gene: TRBV11-2
J gene: TRBJ1-2
D gene: -
CDR3 protein: CASSLDVEQVYGYTF
CDR3 DNA: TGTGCCAGCAGCTTAGATGTGGAACAGGTCTATGGCTACACCTTC

clone size: -
V gene: TRBV9
J gene: TRBJ2-7
D gene: -
CDR3 protein: CASSPGLTVGSYEQYF
CDR3 DNA: TGTGCCAGCAGCCCTGGCCTGACAGTCGGTTCCTACGAGCAGTACTTC

clone size: few
V gene: TRBV19
J gene: TRBJ2-7
D gene: TRBD1
CDR3 protein: CASRTGPGTGGQYF
CDR3 DNA: TGTGCCAGTAGAACTGGCCCCGGGACAGGGGGACAGTACTTC